The 31 T cell receptor beta chains in this list originate from one sample, sequenced in a study of OX40 agonist ivuxolimab in advanced cancers. Sequenced by immunoSEQ multiplex PCR; TCRdb stores in-frame clones only, minus some. This sample yields tens of thousands of clones, of which roughly 84% are seen a single time; around 0.63% belongs to the top ten. The sample consisted of CD4+ or CD8+ T cells sorted from blood, taken in a trial of the OX40 agonist ivuxolimab. These receptors were obtained from an adult with an advanced solid tumor such as melanoma, head and neck, liver or kidney cancer.

V is TRBV2 and J is TRBJ2-7; possibly TRBD2 for D (7 bases). Germline-derived CDR1 and CDR2 are SNHLY and FYNNEI. The length of the CDR3 is 14 residues. V lost 2 bases, J lost 2 bases, and 10 bases lay in between. CDR3 sequence (DNA): TGTGCCAGCAGTGAATGGGGGGGCGCCTACGAGCAGTACTTC. Its protein is CASSEWGGAYEQYF.

This chain joins TRBV5-1 and TRBJ2-7; D unresolved. V lost 1 base, J lost 7 bases, and 15 bases lay in between. CDR1 is SGHRS and CDR2 is YFSETQ in the germline V gene. The CDR3 totals 14 residues. CDR3 in DNA: TGCGCCAGCAGCTTGTCGTTGGGTGTAAGGGAGCAGTACTTC. It encodes CASSLSLGVREQYF. The whole variable domain, remainder taken from reference TRBV5-1 and TRBJ2-7, is KAGVTQTPRYLIKTRGQQVTLSCSPISGHRSVSWYQQTPGQGLQFLFEYFSETQRNKGNFPGRFSGRQFSNSRSEMNVSTLELGDSALYLCASSLSLGVREQYFGPGTRLTVT.

V is TRBV7-2 and J is TRBJ1-2; 8 positions agree with TRBD1. Germline V gives CDR1 SGHTA, CDR2 FQGNSA. V lost 5 bases and J lost 7; bases outside the gene matches: 6. CDR3 length: 13 residues. In DNA, the CDR3 is TGTGCCAGCAGCCCAGGGGGCTCGGGTGGCTACACCTTC. It yields the protein CASSPGGSGGYTF.

The chain employs TRBV11-3 and TRBJ2-2, with D hard to call. Germline loops: CDR1 SGHNT, CDR2 YENEEA. The CDR3 length is 14 residues. Trimming took 5 bases from V and 1 from J, leaving 8 bases between them. The CDR3 loop is CASSPTLNTGELFF. CDR3 bases: TGTGCCAGCAGCCCTACACTGAACACCGGGGAGCTGTTTTTT.

The J gene is TRBJ1-1, the V gene TRBV11-3; D is possibly TRBD1 (5 bases). The germline CDR1 and CDR2 sequences are SGHNT and YENEEA. With 2 bases removed from V and 3 bases from J, the gap between germline ends came to 7 bases. The CDR3 is made up of 13 amino acids. DNA of the CDR3: TGTGCCAGCAGCTTATGGGGACACACTGAAGCTTTCTTT. It specifies CASSLWGHTEAFF.

This clone is medium-sized by share. The chain joins TRBV19 to TRBJ2-7, with a weak D call TRBD1 (5 bases). Germline CDR1 and CDR2: LNHDA and SQIVND (reference sequence). V was trimmed by 6 bases and J by 7 bases, leaving 16 bases between them. This CDR3 region has 13 residues. CDR3 in amino acids: CASRSPAGWEQYF. CDR3 DNA sequence: TGTGCCAGTAGATCCCCCGCAGGGTGGGAGCAGTACTTC.

This clone has only one observation. The CDR3 DNA is TGTGCCAGCAGCCAAGGTCGCGGGAGCACAGATACGCAGTATTTT. Encoded protein: CASSQGRGSTDTQYF. This chain links TRBV14 with TRBJ2-3; tentatively, D is TRBD2 (5 bases). CDR3 length: 15 residues. With 1 base removed from V and 0 bases from J, the gap between germline ends came to 8 bases. Per the germline V gene, CDR1 is SGHDN and CDR2 is FVKESK.

Comment on this clone: At one of its ends the junction is not consistent with the germline gene, which may arise from a read error. V is TRBV10-3 and J is TRBJ1-5; no definite D call. Germline CDR1 and CDR2: ENHRY and SYGVKD. This CDR3 spans 13 amino acids. The CDR3 loop is CAINEDLNQPQHF. In nucleotides, the CDR3 is TGTGCCATCAATGAGGACTTAAATCAGCCCCAGCATTTT.

The V call is TRBV18, the J call TRBJ2-5, with TRBD2 matching over 8 bases. CDR1 KGHSH and CDR2 LQKENI come from the germline V gene. This CDR3 has 14 amino acids. V shed 6 bases, J shed 4 bases, and the junction held 7 bases outside the gene matches. The CDR3 DNA is TGTGCCAGCTCTGGGACTAGTGAGGGAGAGACCCAGTACTTC. Protein product: CASSGTSEGETQYF. The full variable domain, its missing parts supplied by reference TRBV18 and TRBJ2-5, is NAGVMQNPRHLVRRRGQEARLRCSPMKGHSHVYWYRQLPEEGLKFMVYLQKENIIDESGMPKERFSAEFPKEGPSILRIQQVVRGDSAAYFCASSGTSEGETQYFGPGTRLLVL.

The genes are TRBV15 and TRBJ1-1; D possibly corresponds to TRBD1 (6 bases). With 1 base removed from V and 0 bases from J, the gap between germline ends came to 6 bases. CDR3 length: 14 residues. Germline CDR1 LNHNV, CDR2 YYDKDF (reference sequence). CDR3 amino acids: CATSRGQVNTEAFF. In nucleotides, the CDR3 is TGTGCCACCAGCAGAGGACAGGTGAACACTGAAGCTTTCTTT.

V and J are TRBV10-3 and TRBJ2-3, with 12 positions matching TRBD2. The CDR3 is made up of 19 amino acids. Germline V gene lookup returns CDR1 ENHRY and CDR2 SYGVKD. Germline trimming cut 3 bases from V and 2 bases from J; bases unmatched to any gene: 12. This CDR3 is CAISERGALAGGDTDTQYF. The CDR3 DNA sequence: TGTGCCATCAGTGAAAGAGGGGCTCTAGCGGGGGGGGACACAGATACGCAGTATTTT.

The chain links TRBV11-2 to TRBJ1-5, with a weak D call TRBD1 (6 bases). Between the trimmed V and J ends, which lost 1 base and 2 bases, there was a span of 15 bases. CDR1 is SGHAT, CDR2 FQNNGV, per germline. The CDR3 length is 17 residues. CDR3 protein: CASSLVAGVSGNQPQHF. In nucleotides, the CDR3 is TGTGCCAGCAGCTTAGTGGCAGGGGTGTCGGGCAATCAGCCCCAGCATTTT.

This clone was detected a few times. This chain joins TRBV29-1 and TRBJ2-1; D is undetermined. V gave up 6 bases and J gave up 0 bases, with 12 bases separating them. CDR1 is SQVTM and CDR2 is ANQGSEA in the germline V gene. The length of the CDR3 is 14 residues. The CDR3 DNA follows: TGCAGCGTGACACCCTTAAGCTCCTACAATGAGCAGTTCTTC. Amino acid sequence: CSVTPLSSYNEQFF.

This chain uses TRBV7-9 with TRBJ2-7; D remains unclear. Germline V gives CDR1 SEHNR, CDR2 FQNEAQ (reference sequence). The CDR3 is 13 amino acids. V was clipped by 6 bases and J by 5 bases, with 14 bases between them. The CDR3 coding sequence is TGTGCCAGCAGGCTACTAAGTGGCCACGAGCAGTACTTC. It translates to CASRLLSGHEQYF.

The gene calls are TRBV5-6 and TRBJ2-3; a possible D gene is TRBD1 (5 bases). This CDR3 comprises 12 residues. Trimming pared 0 bases from V and 8 bases from J, leaving 7 bases between. CDR1 SGHDT and CDR2 YYEEEE come from the germline V gene. CDR3 residues: CASSLEGPTQYF. The CDR3, as DNA: TGTGCCAGCAGCTTGGAGGGGCCTACGCAGTATTTT.

The chain is built from TRBV7-9 and TRBJ2-2; TRBD2 is a possible D gene (5 bases). The germline V and J ends were trimmed by 3 bases and 2 bases, with 7 bases remaining between them. Germline CDR1 is SEHNR and CDR2 is FQNEAQ (reference sequence). CDR3 length: 14 residues. The CDR3 spells CASSFRTNTGELFF. Here the CDR3 DNA reads TGTGCCAGCAGCTTCAGGACTAACACCGGGGAGCTGTTTTTT.

V is TRBV5-6 and J is TRBJ2-5; TRBD2 agrees at 7 bases. The germline V gene encodes CDR1 SGHDT and CDR2 YYEEEE. CDR3 length: 16 amino acids. After removal of 5 bases from V and 2 bases from J, the junction contained 12 bases not matched to a gene. The CDR3 DNA reads TGTGCCAGCAGTCGTAGACTAGCACTTTTACAAGAGACCCAGTACTTC. This codes for CASSRRLALLQETQYF.

This rearrangement joins TRBV6-5 to TRBJ2-3, with 11 bases that match TRBD2. Germline CDR1 reads MNHEY; CDR2 reads SVGAGI. This CDR3 has 15 amino acids. Trimming cost V 5 bases and J 11 bases; bases outside gene matches: 12. The CDR3 loop is CASSALAGGPKVQYF. The CDR3 nucleotides are TGTGCCAGCAGTGCCCTAGCGGGGGGACCCAAGGTGCAGTATTTT.

The chain couples TRBV6-1 to TRBJ1-6; D is undetermined. With 7 bases removed from V and 7 bases from J, the gap between germline ends came to 14 bases. Germline assignment: CDR1 MNHNS and CDR2 SASEGT. CDR3 length equals 14 residues. In DNA form, the CDR3 reads TGTGCCAGCAAGGGAAACCCATGGAATTCACCCCTCCACTTT. Amino acids: CASKGNPWNSPLHF.

The sample holds a few counts of this clone. The rearrangement uses TRBV18 and TRBJ1-1; D not certain. Trimming removed 3 bases from V and 4 bases from J, with 6 bases in between. CDR1 is KGHSH and CDR2 is LQKENI in the germline V gene. CDR3 size: 12 residues. The CDR3, as DNA: TGTGCCAGCTCACCCGTGTTCACTGAAGCTTTCTTT. The encoded protein is CASSPVFTEAFF.

The V call is TRBV6-5, the J call TRBJ2-7; D remains unclear. Germline V CDR1 and CDR2: MNHEY, SVGAGI. There are 13 residues in the CDR3. Trimming left V 6 bases short and J 3 bases short, with 12 bases between. The CDR3: CASSTPHLYEQYF. The CDR3 DNA reads as TGTGCCAGCAGCACGCCCCACCTCTACGAGCAGTACTTC.

The chain links TRBV6-6 to TRBJ1-6; possible D gene TRBD1, 6 bases. The length of the CDR3 is 13 residues. V was cut by 7 bases and J by 9 bases, with 13 bases left in between. The germline V gene has CDR1 MNHNY and CDR2 SVGAGI (reference sequence). The chain's CDR3 is CASNRQGPSPLHF. The CDR3 region has the DNA TGTGCCAGCAATAGGCAGGGGCCTTCACCCCTCCACTTT.

The chain combines TRBV20-1 with TRBJ2-5; D ambiguous. Germline lookup yields CDR1 DFQATT and CDR2 SNEGSKA (reference sequence). V shed 0 bases and J shed 5 bases, with 4 bases lying between them. The CDR3 consists of 11 residues. The CDR3 reads CSAREGETQYF. The CDR3 DNA sequence: TGCAGTGCTAGAGAAGGGGAGACCCAGTACTTC.

CDR3 sequence (DNA): TGTGCCAGCAGCGACAGGGGATACAATGAGCAGTTCTTC. Translated, it gives CASSDRGYNEQFF. J is TRBJ2-1 and V is TRBV27; the match to TRBD1 covers 8 bases. V shed 6 bases and J 4 bases; nucleotides not matched to a gene: 2. CDR3 size: 13 residues. Germline-derived CDR1 and CDR2 are MNHEY and SMNVEV (reference sequence).

This chain uses TRBV7-9 with TRBJ2-2, with TRBD2 matching over 9 bases. Germline V gene data show CDR1 as SEHNR and CDR2 as FQNEAQ (reference sequence). CDR3 length equals 15 residues. V lost 4 bases and J lost 4; bases outside the gene matches: 4. The CDR3 sequence: CASSWTSVATGELFF. The CDR3 region has the DNA TGTGCCAGCAGCTGGACTAGCGTGGCCACCGGGGAGCTGTTTTTT.

J is TRBJ1-2 and V is TRBV11-2; a possible D gene is TRBD1 (5 bases). Germline CDR1 is SGHAT and CDR2 is FQNNGV. V lost 5 bases and J lost 5, with 18 bases in between. CDR3 size: 15 residues. DNA of the CDR3: TGTGCCAGCAGCCCAACGACAGCGGGGGGGTATGGCTACACCTTC. As protein: CASSPTTAGGYGYTF.

This clone was observed a few times. The V call is TRBV19, the J call TRBJ1-6; D not resolved. The CDR3 sequence is 17 residues long. The germline gives CDR1 LNHDA, CDR2 SQIVND (reference sequence). Between the trimmed V and J ends, which lost 4 bases and 4 bases, there was a span of 17 bases. Written as DNA, the CDR3 is TGTGCCAGTAGTACCCTCCAGGCAGTAGGGTATAATTCACCCCTCCACTTT. It is translated as CASSTLQAVGYNSPLHF.

The chain employs TRBV12-5 and TRBJ1-4; D is unresolved. The CDR3 is 13 amino acids. Trimming cost V 1 base and J 7 bases, with 7 bases left between them. Germline CDR1 is LGHNT and CDR2 is FRNRAP. The CDR3 protein is CASGLEASEKLFF. CDR3 nucleotides: TGTGCTAGTGGTTTGGAAGCGTCTGAAAAACTGTTTTTT.

The chain recombines TRBV2 with TRBJ2-7; D perhaps matches TRBD1 (6 bases). V lost 6 bases and J 2 bases, leaving 11 bases between the germline ends. The CDR3 covers 13 residues. Looked up from germline, CDR1 is SNHLY and CDR2 is FYNNEI. CDR3 in amino acids: CASSFSGAYEQYF. DNA of the CDR3: TGTGCCAGCAGCTTTTCAGGGGCCTACGAGCAGTACTTC. The variable domain in full, with the rest retrieved from reference TRBV2 and TRBJ2-7, is EPEVTQTPSHQVTQMGQEVILRCVPISNHLYFYWYRQILGQKVEFLVSFYNNEISEKSEIFDDQFSVERPDGSNFTLKIRSTKLEDSAMYFCASSFSGAYEQYFGPGTRLTVT.

This chain links TRBV6-6 with TRBJ2-1; unclear D gene. V gave up 3 bases and J gave up 0 bases, with 9 bases separating them. The CDR3 sequence is 15 residues long. Germline lookup yields CDR1 MNHNY and CDR2 SVGAGI (reference sequence). The CDR3 DNA sequence: TGTGCCAGCAGTTATCTCCAGAGCTCCTACAATGAGCAGTTCTTC. This codes for CASSYLQSSYNEQFF.

The V gene is TRBV6-5, the J gene TRBJ2-5; no clear D gene. The CDR3 covers 14 residues. V lost 4 bases, J lost 0 bases, and 9 bases lay in between. Germline V gene sequence: CDR1 MNHEY, CDR2 SVGAGI. The CDR3 nucleotides read TGTGCCAGCAGTTGGGTCGGTGACCAAGAGACCCAGTACTTC. Protein: CASSWVGDQETQYF.